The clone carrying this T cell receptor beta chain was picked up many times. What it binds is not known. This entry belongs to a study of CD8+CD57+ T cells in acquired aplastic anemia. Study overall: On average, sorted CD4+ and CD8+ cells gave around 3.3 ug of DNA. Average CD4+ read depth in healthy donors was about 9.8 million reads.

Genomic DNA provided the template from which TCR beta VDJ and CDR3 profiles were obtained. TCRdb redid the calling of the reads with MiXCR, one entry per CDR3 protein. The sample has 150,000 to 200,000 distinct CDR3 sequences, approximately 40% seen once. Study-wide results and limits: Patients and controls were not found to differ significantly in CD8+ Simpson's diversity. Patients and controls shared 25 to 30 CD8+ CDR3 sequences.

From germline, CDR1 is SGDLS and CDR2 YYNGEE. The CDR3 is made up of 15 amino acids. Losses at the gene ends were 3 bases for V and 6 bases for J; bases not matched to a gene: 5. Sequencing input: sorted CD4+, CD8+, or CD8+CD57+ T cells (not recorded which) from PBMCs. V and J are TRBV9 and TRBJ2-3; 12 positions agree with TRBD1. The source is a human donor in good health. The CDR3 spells CASSDRDRGPDTQYF. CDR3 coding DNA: TGTGCCAGCAGCGACAGGGACAGGGGGCCTGATACGCAGTATTTT.